This is a list of T cell receptor beta chains from one sample in a study of T cell changes during pregnancy in multiple sclerosis. The assay was immunoSEQ multiplex PCR, and TCRdb's table has in-frame clones only and misses some. The sample lists around 30,000 clones, 87% occurring once. The material sequenced was CD8+ T cells from peripheral blood mononuclear cells, taken in the first trimester of pregnancy. The receptors originated from a female donor with multiple sclerosis, enrolled in a pregnancy study. The CDR3 runs from the conserved cysteine through the conserved F or W. The order of the fields is J gene, V gene, CDR3 protein.

TRBJ2-7,TRBV19,CASKAAATRNEQYF
TRBJ2-1,TRBV7-9,CASSLAGGEENEQFF
TRBJ1-2,TRBV28,CASRDRDYGYTF
TRBJ2-2,TRBV27,CASAYPSSNTGELFF
TRBJ1-1,TRBV11-2,CASSLPLTGYTEAFF
TRBJ1-5,TRBV2,CASSEEQGVGQPQHF
TRBJ2-3,TRBV7-9,CASSLGQGDTDTQYF
TRBJ2-2,TRBV5-4,CASSLSPGGGSGELFF
TRBJ2-7,TRBV2,CASTGTVSYEQYF
TRBJ2-7,TRBV6-5,CASSYGQNREQYF
TRBJ2-7,TRBV6-1,CASPGTSSHEQYF
TRBJ2-7,TRBV7-8,CASSLALAGGGSYEQYF
TRBJ2-3,TRBV5-4,CASSLILAGGPTDTQYF
TRBJ1-5,TRBV28,CASSLGSVSNQPQHF
TRBJ2-7,TRBV5-1,CASSPDSSYEQYF